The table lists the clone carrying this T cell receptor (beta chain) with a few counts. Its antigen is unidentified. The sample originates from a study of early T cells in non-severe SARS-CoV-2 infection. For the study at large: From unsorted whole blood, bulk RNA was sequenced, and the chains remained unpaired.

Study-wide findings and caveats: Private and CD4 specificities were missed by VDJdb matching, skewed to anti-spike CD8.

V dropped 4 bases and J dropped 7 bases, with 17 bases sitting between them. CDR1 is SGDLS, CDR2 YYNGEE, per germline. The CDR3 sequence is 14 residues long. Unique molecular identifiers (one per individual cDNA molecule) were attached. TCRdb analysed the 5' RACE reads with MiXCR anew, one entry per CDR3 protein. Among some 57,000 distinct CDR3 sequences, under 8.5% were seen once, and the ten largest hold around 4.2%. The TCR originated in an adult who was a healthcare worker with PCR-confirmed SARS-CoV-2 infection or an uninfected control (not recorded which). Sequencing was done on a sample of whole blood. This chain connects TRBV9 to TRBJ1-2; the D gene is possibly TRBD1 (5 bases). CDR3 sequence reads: CASSPAGTHLGYTF. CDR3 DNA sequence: TGTGCCAGCAGCCCGGCCGGGACCCACCTTGGCTACACCTTC.